Presented here are 7 T cell receptor beta chains from one specimen sequenced in a study of cytomegalovirus exposure and HLA in healthy donors. PCR involved 60 Vbeta and 13 Jbeta primers. Method: immunoSEQ multiplex PCR; TCRdb's copy keeps in-frame clones and lacks some. The table has over 100,000 clones, 84% seen once. Sequencing was done on a sample of PBMCs. Receptors originate from a young woman in good health and CMV-seropositive.

The genes are TRBV10-2 and TRBJ2-7; D is possibly TRBD2 (5 bases). CDR1 is WSHSY, CDR2 SAAADI, per germline. This CDR3 contains 13 residues. V was clipped by 4 bases and J by 12 bases, with 19 bases between them. The CDR3 DNA is TGCGCCAGCAGTGCCCCGGACTCCGCTTTCCCGTACTTC. As protein: CASSAPDSAFPYF.

The CDR3 coding sequence is TGTGCCAGCAGTTACGACCCTGCGGGTTCACCCCTCCACTTT. Translation: CASSYDPAGSPLHF. J is TRBJ1-6 and V is TRBV6-5, with no clear D. V lost 2 bases to trimming and J lost 9 bases, with 11 bases between them. Germline V CDR1 and CDR2: MNHEY, SVGAGI. CDR3 length equals 14 residues.

This clone was found once. This chain links TRBV9 with TRBJ1-1; TRBD1 agrees at 8 bases. The trim removed 0 bases at V and 8 bases at J, leaving 0 bases unmatched. CDR1 SGDLS and CDR2 YYNGEE come from the germline V gene. The CDR3 contains 12 residues. As DNA, the CDR3 is TGTGCCAGCAGCGTAGGGGACAGGGAAGCTTTCTTT. Protein product: CASSVGDREAFF.

This chain joins TRBV15 and TRBJ1-2; D possibly corresponds to TRBD1 (6 bases). V shed 1 base and J shed 8 bases, with 11 bases lying between them. The germline V gene has CDR1 LNHNV and CDR2 YYDKDF (reference sequence). The CDR3 loop spans 13 amino acids. CDR3 in DNA: TGTGCCACCAGCAGAGTTGGGGGCGAGGGCTACACCTTC. It encodes CATSRVGGEGYTF.

This clone was detected only once. CDR3 sequence reads: CASSPASGPQETQYF. The CDR3 DNA reads TGTGCCAGCTCACCTGCTAGCGGTCCCCAAGAGACCCAGTACTTC. The chain employs TRBV18 and TRBJ2-5, with 7 positions matching TRBD2. The CDR3 is made up of 15 amino acids. Trimming took 3 bases from V and 1 from J; bases not matched to a gene: 5. Germline V CDR1 and CDR2: KGHSH, LQKENI. Full variable domain (rest looked up from reference TRBV18 and TRBJ2-5): NAGVMQNPRHLVRRRGQEARLRCSPMKGHSHVYWYRQLPEEGLKFMVYLQKENIIDESGMPKERFSAEFPKEGPSILRIQQVVRGDSAAYFCASSPASGPQETQYFGPGTRLLVL.

The chain joins TRBV2 to TRBJ2-3; TRBD2 is a possible D gene (5 bases). The CDR3 sequence is 16 residues long. Trimming pared 2 bases from V and 0 bases from J, leaving 12 bases between. Germline V gives CDR1 SNHLY, CDR2 FYNNEI. The CDR3 region has the DNA TGTGCCAGCAGTGAATCCGCGGGCCGGAGCACAGATACGCAGTATTTT. Translation: CASSESAGRSTDTQYF.

The chain employs TRBV19 and TRBJ1-6; tentatively, D is TRBD1 (6 bases). Germline V lookup: CDR1 LNHDA, CDR2 SQIVND (reference sequence). CDR3 length equals 17 residues. The V end lost 2 bases, the J end lost 1 base, and 12 bases lay between the germline ends. The chain's CDR3 is CASSISGGQSYNSPLHF. The CDR3 coding sequence is TGTGCCAGTAGTATAAGCGGGGGGCAGTCCTATAATTCACCCCTCCACTTT.